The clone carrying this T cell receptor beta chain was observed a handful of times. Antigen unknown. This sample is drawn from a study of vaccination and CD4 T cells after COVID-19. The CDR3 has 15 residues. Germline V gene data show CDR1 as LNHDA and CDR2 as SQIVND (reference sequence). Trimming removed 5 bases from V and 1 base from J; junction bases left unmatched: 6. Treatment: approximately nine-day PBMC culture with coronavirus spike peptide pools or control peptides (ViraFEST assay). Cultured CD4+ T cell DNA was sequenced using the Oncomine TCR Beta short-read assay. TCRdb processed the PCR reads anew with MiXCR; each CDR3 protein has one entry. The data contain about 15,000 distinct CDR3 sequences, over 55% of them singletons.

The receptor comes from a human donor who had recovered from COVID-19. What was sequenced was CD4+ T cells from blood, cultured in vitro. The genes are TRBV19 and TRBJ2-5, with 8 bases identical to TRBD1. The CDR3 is CASSVDRGGQETQYF. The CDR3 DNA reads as TGTGCCAGTAGTGTTGACAGGGGCGGCCAAGAGACCCAGTACTTC.